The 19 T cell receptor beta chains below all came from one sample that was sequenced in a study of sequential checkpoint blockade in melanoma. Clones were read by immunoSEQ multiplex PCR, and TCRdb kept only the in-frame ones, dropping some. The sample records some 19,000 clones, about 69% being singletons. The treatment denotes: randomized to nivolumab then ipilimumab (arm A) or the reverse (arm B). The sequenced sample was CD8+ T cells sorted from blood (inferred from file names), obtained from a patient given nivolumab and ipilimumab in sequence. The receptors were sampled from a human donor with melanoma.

In DNA form, the CDR3 reads TGTGCCAGCTCACCCGGACAGGGGACGGATACGCAGTATTTT. Amino acids: CASSPGQGTDTQYF. The chain is built from TRBV18 and TRBJ2-3; 9 bases align to TRBD1. Looked up from germline, CDR1 is KGHSH and CDR2 is LQKENI. The CDR3 runs 14 residues. V lost 3 bases, J lost 6 bases, and 4 bases stayed unmatched.

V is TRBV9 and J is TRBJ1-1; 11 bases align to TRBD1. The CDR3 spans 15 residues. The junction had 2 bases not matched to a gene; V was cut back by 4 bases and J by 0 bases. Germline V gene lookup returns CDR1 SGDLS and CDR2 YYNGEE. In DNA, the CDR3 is TGTGCCAGCAGCCCGGGACAGGGGGTGAACACTGAAGCTTTCTTT. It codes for CASSPGQGVNTEAFF.

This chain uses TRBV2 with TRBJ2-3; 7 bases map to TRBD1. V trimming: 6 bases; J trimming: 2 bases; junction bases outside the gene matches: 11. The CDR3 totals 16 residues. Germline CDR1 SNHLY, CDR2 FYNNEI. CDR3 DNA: TGTGCCAGCAGCCTCAAGGGGGCTTTGAACACAGATACGCAGTATTTT. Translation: CASSLKGALNTDTQYF.

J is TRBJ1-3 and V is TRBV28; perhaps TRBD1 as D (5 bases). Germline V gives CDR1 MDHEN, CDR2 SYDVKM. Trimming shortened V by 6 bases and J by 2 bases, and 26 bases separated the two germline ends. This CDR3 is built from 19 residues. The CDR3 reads CASSHPGGGSKNAGNTIYF. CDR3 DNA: TGTGCCAGCAGCCATCCCGGCGGGGGGTCAAAGAACGCTGGAAACACCATATATTTT.

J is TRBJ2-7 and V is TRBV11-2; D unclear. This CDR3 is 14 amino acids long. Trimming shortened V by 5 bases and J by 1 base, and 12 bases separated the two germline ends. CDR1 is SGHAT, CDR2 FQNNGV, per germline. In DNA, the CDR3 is TGTGCCAGCAGCCTTTCCGCGCTATCCTACGAGCAGTACTTC. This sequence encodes CASSLSALSYEQYF.

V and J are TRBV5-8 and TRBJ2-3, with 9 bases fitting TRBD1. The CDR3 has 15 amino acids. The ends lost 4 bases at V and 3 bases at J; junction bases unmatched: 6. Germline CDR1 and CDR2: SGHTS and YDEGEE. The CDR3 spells CASSPGQGGTDTQYF. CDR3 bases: TGTGCCAGCAGCCCGGGACAGGGCGGGACAGATACGCAGTATTTT.

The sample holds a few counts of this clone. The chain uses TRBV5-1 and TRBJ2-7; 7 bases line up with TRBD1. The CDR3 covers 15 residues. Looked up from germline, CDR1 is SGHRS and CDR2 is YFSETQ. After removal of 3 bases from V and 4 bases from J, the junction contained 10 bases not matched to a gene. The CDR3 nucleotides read TGCGCCAGCAGCTCCTCCGGGACAGACCTATACGAGCAGTACTTC. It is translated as CASSSSGTDLYEQYF.

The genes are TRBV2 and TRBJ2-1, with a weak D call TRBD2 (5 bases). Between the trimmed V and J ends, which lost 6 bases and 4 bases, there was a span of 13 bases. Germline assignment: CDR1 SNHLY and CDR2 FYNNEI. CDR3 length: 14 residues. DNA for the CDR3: TGTGCCAGCAGGGAGTCCGGGGTATACAATGAGCAGTTCTTC. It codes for CASRESGVYNEQFF.

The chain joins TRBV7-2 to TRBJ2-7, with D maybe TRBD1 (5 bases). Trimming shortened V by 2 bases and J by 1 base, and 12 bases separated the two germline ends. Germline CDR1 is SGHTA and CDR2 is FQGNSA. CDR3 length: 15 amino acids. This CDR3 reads CASSLSFQGSYEQYF. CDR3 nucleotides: TGTGCCAGCAGCTTATCTTTCCAGGGATCCTACGAGCAGTACTTC.

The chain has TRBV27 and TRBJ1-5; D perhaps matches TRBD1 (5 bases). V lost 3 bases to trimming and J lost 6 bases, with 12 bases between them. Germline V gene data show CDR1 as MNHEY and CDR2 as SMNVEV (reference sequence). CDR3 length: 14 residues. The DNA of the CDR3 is TGTGCCAGCAGTTTTGACGGGGGGGGTCAGCCCCAGCATTTT. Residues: CASSFDGGGQPQHF.

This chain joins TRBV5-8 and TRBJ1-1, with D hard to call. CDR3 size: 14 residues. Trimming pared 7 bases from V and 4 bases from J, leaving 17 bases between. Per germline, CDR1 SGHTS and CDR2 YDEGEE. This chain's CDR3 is CASVATPGGTEAFF. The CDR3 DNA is TGTGCCAGCGTCGCCACCCCCGGAGGCACTGAAGCTTTCTTT. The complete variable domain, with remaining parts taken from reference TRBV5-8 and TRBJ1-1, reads EAGVTQSPTHLIKTRGQQATLRCSPISGHTSVYWYQQALGLGLQFLLWYDEGEERNRGNFPPRFSGRQFPNYSSELNVNALELEDSALYLCASVATPGGTEAFFGQGTRLTVV.

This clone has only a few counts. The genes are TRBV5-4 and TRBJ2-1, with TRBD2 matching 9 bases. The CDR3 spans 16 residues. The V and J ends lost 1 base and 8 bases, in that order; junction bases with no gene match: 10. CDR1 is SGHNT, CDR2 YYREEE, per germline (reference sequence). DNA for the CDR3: TGTGCCAGCAGCTTGTTCGAGCGGGGGGCCTTGGATGAGCAGTTCTTC. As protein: CASSLFERGALDEQFF.

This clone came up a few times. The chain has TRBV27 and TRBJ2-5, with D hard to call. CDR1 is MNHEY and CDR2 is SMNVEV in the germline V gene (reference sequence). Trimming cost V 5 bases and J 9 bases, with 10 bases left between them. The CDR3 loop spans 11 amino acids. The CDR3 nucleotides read TGTGCCAGCAGTCTTCCGCCGGCCCAGTACTTC. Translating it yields CASSLPPAQYF.

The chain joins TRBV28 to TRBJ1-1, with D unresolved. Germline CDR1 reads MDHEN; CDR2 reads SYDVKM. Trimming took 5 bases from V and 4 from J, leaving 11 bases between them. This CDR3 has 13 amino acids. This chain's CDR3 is CASSPKWSTEAFF. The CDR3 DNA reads TGTGCCAGCAGTCCTAAATGGAGCACTGAAGCTTTCTTT.

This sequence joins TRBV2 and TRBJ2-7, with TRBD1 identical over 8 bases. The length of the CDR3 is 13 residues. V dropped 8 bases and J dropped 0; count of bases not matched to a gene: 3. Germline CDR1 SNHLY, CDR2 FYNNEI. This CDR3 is CASGDRLSYEQYF. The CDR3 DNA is TGTGCCAGCGGGGACAGGCTCTCCTACGAGCAGTACTTC.

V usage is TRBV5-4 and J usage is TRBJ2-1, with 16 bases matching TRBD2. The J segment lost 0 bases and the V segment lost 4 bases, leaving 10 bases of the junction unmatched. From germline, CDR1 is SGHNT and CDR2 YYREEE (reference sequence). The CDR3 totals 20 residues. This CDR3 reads CASSGGLAGGPSASYNEQFF. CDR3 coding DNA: TGTGCCAGCAGCGGGGGACTAGCGGGAGGGCCTAGTGCCTCCTACAATGAGCAGTTCTTC.

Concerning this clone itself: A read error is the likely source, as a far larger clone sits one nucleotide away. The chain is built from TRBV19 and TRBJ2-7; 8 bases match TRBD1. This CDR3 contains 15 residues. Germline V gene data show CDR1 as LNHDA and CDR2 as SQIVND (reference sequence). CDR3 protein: CASSLVTGAVHEHYF. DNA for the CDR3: TGTGCCAGTAGTCTCGTGACAGGGGCGGTCCACGAGCATTACTTC.

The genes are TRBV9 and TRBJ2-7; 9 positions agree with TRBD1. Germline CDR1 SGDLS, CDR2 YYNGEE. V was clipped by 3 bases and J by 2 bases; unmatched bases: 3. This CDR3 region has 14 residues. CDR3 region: CASSAGQGPYEQYF. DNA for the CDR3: TGTGCCAGCAGCGCAGGACAGGGGCCCTACGAGCAGTACTTC.

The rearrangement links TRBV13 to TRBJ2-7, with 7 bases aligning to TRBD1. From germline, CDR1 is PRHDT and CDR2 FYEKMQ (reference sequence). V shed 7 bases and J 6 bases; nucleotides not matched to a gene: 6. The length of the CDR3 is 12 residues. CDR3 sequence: CASNLQGTEQYF. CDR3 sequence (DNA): TGTGCCAGCAACCTACAGGGGACCGAGCAGTACTTC.